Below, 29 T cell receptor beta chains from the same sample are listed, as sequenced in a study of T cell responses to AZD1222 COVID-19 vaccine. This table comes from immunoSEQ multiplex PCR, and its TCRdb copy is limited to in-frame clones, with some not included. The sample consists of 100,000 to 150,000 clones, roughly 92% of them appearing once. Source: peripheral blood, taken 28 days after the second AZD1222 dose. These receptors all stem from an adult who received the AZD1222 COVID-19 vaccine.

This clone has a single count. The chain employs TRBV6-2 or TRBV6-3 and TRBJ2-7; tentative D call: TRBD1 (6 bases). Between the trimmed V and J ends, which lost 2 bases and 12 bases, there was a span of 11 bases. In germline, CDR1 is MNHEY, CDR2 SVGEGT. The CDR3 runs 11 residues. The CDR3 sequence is CASSYPGAPYF. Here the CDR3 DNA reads TGTGCCAGCAGTTACCCAGGGGCCCCGTACTTC.

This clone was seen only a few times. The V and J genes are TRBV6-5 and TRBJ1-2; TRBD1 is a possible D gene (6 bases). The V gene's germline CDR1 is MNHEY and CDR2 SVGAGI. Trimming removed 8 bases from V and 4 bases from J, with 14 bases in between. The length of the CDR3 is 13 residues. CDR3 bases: TGTGCCAGCGGGCAGCAGGGGAGCTATGGCTACACCTTC. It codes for CASGQQGSYGYTF.

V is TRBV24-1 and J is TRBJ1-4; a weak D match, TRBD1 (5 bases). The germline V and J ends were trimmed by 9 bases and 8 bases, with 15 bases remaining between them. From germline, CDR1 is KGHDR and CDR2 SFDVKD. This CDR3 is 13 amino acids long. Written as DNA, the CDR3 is TGTGCCACCGGATGGGGGTCTAGGGAAAAACTGTTTTTT. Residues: CATGWGSREKLFF.

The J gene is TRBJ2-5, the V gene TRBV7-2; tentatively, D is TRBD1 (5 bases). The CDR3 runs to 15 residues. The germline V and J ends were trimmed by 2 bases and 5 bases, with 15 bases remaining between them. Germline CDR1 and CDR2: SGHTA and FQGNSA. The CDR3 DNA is TGTGCCAGCAGCTTAAGATACAGGATCGGGGAGACCCAGTACTTC. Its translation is CASSLRYRIGETQYF.

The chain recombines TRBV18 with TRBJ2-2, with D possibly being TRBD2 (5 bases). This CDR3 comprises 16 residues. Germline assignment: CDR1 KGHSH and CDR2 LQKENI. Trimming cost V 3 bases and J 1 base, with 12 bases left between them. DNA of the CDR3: TGTGCCAGCTCACCGAGGGTTATACAGAACACCGGGGAGCTGTTTTTT. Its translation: CASSPRVIQNTGELFF.

The CDR3 sequence: CSASTRPNTEAFF. In nucleotides, the CDR3 is TGCAGTGCTAGTACCAGACCGAACACTGAAGCTTTCTTT. The rearrangement links TRBV20-1 to TRBJ1-1; D uncertain. The CDR3 covers 13 residues. Germline CDR1 and CDR2: DFQATT and SNEGSKA (reference sequence). The ends were cut back, 3 bases at V and 1 base at J, with 9 bases in the middle.

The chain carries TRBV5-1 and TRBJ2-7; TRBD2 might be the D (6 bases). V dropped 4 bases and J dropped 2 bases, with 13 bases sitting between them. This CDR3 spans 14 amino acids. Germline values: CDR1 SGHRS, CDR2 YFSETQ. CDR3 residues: CASSVSGLAYEQYF. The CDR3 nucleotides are TGCGCCAGCAGCGTATCGGGACTGGCCTACGAGCAGTACTTC.

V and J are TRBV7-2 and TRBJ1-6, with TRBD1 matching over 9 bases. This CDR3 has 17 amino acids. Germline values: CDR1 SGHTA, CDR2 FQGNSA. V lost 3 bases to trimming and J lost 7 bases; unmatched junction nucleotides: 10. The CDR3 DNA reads TGTGCCAGCAGCTTCCTTGCCCCGGGACAGGGCAATTCACCCCTCCACTTT. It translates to CASSFLAPGQGNSPLHF.

CDR3 loop: CASSTTGGSQPQHF. The CDR3 bases are TGTGCCAGCAGTACCACAGGGGGCAGTCAGCCCCAGCATTTT. The gene calls are TRBV6-5 and TRBJ1-5, with 9 bases matching TRBD1. CDR1 and CDR2 from the germline V gene are MNHEY and SVGAGI. The CDR3 has 14 amino acids. V shed 5 bases, J shed 6 bases, and the junction held 5 bases outside the gene matches.

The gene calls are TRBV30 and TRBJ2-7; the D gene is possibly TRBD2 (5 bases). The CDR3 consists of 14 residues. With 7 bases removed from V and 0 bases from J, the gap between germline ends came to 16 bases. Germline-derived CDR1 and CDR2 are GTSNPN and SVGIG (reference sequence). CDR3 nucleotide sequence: TGTGCCTTGGCCGGGAACCACTACTCCTACGAGCAGTACTTC. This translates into CALAGNHYSYEQYF.

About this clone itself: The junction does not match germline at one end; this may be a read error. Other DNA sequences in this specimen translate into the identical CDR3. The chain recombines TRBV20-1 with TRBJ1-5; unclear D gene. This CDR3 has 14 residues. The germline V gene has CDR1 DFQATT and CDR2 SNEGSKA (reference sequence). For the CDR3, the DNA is TGTAGTGCTAGTGTGGATCGGGGTTTGGGGCCCCAGCATTTT. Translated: CSASVDRGLGPQHF.

CDR3 amino acids: CASSMYGTEDGYTF. The CDR3 coding sequence is TGTGCCAGTAGTATGTACGGGACAGAAGATGGCTACACCTTC. The chain couples TRBV19 to TRBJ1-2, with 7 positions matching TRBD1. V shed 3 bases, J shed 6 bases, and the junction held 7 bases outside the gene matches. The V gene's germline CDR1 is LNHDA and CDR2 SQIVND (reference sequence). The CDR3 has 14 residues.

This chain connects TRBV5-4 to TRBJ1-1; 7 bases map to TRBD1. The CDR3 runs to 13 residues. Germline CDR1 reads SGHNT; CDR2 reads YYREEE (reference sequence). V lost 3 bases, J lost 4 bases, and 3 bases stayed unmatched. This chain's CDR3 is CASSSRGLTEAFF. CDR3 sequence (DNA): TGTGCCAGCAGCTCGAGGGGGCTCACTGAAGCTTTCTTT. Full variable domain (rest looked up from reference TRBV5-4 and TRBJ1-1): ETGVTQSPTHLIKTRGQQVTLRCSSQSGHNTVSWYQQALGQGPQFIFQYYREEENGRGNFPPRFSGLQFPNYSSELNVNALELDDSALYLCASSSRGLTEAFFGQGTRLTVV.

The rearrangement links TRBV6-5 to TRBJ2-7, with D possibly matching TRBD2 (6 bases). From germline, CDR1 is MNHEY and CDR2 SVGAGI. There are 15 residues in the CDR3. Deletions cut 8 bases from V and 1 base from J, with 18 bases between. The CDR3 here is CASSLVEGRSYEQYF. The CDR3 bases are TGTGCCAGCTCACTGGTGGAGGGACGATCCTACGAGCAGTACTTC.

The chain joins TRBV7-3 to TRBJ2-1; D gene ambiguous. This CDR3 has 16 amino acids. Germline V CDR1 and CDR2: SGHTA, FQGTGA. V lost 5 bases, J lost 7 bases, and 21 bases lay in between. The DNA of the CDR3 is TGTGCCAGCAGCCCTCGAGCTGACCCCAGCGATAATGAGCAGTTCTTC. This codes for CASSPRADPSDNEQFF.

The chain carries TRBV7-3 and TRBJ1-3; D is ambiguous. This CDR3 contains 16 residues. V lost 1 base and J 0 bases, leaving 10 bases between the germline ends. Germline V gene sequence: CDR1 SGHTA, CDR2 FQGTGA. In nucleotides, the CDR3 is TGTGCCAGCAGCTTAATGGGAGCCAGCTCTGGAAACACCATATATTTT. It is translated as CASSLMGASSGNTIYF.

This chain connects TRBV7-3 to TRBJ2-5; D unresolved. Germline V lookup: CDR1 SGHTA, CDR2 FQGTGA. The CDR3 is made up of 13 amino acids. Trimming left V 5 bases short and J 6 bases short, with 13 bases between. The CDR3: CASSLEPSQTQYF. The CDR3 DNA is TGTGCCAGCAGCCTCGAGCCTTCTCAGACCCAGTACTTC.

CDR3 region: CASSQGTGGSQPQHF. DNA for the CDR3: TGTGCCAGCTCACAGGGGACAGGGGGGAGTCAGCCCCAGCATTTT. The chain joins TRBV18 to TRBJ1-5; 11 bases map to TRBD1. From germline, CDR1 is KGHSH and CDR2 LQKENI. The CDR3 has 15 amino acids. Trimming at V came to 4 bases and at J to 6 bases, leaving 5 bases not matched to a gene.

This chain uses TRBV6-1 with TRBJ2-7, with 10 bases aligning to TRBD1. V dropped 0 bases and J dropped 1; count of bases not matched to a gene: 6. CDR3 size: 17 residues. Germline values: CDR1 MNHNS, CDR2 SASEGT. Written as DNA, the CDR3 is TGTGCCAGCAGTGAAGCGCTCGGACAGGGGGGATCCTACGAGCAGTACTTC. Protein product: CASSEALGQGGSYEQYF.

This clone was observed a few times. The CDR3 sequence is CASSRGLQGAGTEAFF. The CDR3 nucleotides read TGCGCCAGCAGCCGGGGTTTACAGGGGGCTGGAACTGAAGCTTTCTTT. J is TRBJ1-1 and V is TRBV4-3; 9 bases match TRBD1. CDR1 is LGHNA and CDR2 is YSLEER in the germline V gene. This CDR3 has 16 residues. V lost 4 bases and J lost 5; bases outside the gene matches: 11.

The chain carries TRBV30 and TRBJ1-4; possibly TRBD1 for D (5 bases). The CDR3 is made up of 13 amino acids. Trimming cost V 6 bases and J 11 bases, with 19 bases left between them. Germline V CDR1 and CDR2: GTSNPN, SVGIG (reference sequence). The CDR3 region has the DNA TGTGCCTGCCCCGACAGTAACCAGGGCAAACTGTTTTTT. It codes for CACPDSNQGKLFF.

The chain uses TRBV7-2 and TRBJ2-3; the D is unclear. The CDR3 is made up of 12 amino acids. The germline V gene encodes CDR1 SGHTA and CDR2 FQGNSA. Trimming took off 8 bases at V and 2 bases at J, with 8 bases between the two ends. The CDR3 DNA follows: TGTGCCAGCGGTAGCCTCACAGATACGCAGTATTTT. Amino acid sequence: CASGSLTDTQYF.

In DNA, the CDR3 is TGTGCCTGGAGTGTAAAGTCACGGAACACTGAAGCTTTCTTT. It specifies CAWSVKSRNTEAFF. The chain has TRBV30 and TRBJ1-1; D not resolved. Trimming left V 0 bases short and J 1 base short, with 9 bases between. The CDR3 spans 14 residues. Germline CDR1 is GTSNPN and CDR2 is SVGIG (reference sequence).

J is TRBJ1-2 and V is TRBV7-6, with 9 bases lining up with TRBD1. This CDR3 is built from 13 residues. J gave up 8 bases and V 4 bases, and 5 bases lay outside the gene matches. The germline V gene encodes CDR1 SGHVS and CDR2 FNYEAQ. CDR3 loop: CASSSWDRAGYTF. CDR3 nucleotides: TGTGCCAGCAGCTCATGGGACAGGGCCGGCTACACCTTC.

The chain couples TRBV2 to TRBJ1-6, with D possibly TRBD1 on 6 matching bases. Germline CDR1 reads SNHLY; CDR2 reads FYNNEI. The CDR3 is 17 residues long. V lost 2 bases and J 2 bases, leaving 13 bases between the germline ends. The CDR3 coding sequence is TGTGCCAGCAGTGAACGTGGCAGGGGAACCTATAATTCACCCCTCCACTTT. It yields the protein CASSERGRGTYNSPLHF.

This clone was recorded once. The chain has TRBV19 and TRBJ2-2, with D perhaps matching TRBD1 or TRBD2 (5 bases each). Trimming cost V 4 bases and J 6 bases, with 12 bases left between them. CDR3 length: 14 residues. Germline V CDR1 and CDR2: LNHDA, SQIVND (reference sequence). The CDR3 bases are TGTGCCAGTAGTAGGGGACCACCACCCGGGGAGCTGTTTTTT. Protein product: CASSRGPPPGELFF.

CDR3 loop: CASSHIAGGSYEQYF. Written as DNA, the CDR3 is TGTGCCAGCAGTCACATAGCGGGGGGCTCTTACGAGCAGTACTTC. The J gene is TRBJ2-7, the V gene TRBV27, with 10 bases that match TRBD2. This CDR3 has 15 residues. The germline gives CDR1 MNHEY, CDR2 SMNVEV (reference sequence). With 5 bases clipped from V and 4 bases from J, the junction kept 8 bases outside the gene matches.

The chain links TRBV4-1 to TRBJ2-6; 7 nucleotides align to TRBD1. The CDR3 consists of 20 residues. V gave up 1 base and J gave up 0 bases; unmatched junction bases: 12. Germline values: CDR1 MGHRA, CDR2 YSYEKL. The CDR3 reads CASSQGDRAKPYSGANVLTF. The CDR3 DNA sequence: TGCGCCAGCAGCCAAGGAGACAGGGCCAAACCCTACTCTGGGGCCAACGTCCTGACTTTC.

Here the CDR3 DNA reads TGTGCCAGCAGTGAAGGGTCCGTGGAGACCCAGTACTTC. Encoded protein: CASSEGSVETQYF. The rearrangement uses TRBV2 and TRBJ2-5; no definite D call. Germline values: CDR1 SNHLY, CDR2 FYNNEI. The CDR3 length is 13 residues. The V end was cut by 1 base, the J end by 5 bases, with 8 bases between. The variable domain in full, completed from reference TRBV2 and TRBJ2-5, reads EPEVTQTPSHQVTQMGQEVILRCVPISNHLYFYWYRQILGQKVEFLVSFYNNEISEKSEIFDDQFSVERPDGSNFTLKIRSTKLEDSAMYFCASSEGSVETQYFGPGTRLLVL.